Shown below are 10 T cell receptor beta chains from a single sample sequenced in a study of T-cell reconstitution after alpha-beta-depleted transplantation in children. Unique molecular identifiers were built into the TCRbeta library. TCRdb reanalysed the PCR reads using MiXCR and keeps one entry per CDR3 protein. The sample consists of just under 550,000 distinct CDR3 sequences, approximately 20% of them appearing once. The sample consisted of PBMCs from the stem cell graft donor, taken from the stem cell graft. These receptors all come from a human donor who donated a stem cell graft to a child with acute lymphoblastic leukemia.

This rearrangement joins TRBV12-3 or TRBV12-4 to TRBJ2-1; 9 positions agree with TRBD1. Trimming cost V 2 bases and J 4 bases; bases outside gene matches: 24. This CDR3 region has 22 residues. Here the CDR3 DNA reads TGTGCCAGCAGTTTAAGTAGCTCCGGACAGGGGAATAACCCGAACCAATACAATGAGCAGTTCTTC. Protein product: CASSLSSSGQGNNPNQYNEQFF.

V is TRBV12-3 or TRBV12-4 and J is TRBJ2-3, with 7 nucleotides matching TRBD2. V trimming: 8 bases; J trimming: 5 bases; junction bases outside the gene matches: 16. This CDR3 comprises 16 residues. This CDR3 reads CASASQRTSSGDTQYF. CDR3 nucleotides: TGTGCCAGCGCTAGCCAAAGGACTAGTTCTGGAGATACGCAGTATTTT.

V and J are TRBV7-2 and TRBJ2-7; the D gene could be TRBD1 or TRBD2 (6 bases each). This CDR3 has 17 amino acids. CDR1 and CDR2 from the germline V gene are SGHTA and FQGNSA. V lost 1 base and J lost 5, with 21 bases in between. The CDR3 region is CASSLGFERGVPHEQYF. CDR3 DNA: TGTGCCAGCAGCTTAGGTTTCGAGAGGGGGGTTCCCCACGAGCAGTACTTC.

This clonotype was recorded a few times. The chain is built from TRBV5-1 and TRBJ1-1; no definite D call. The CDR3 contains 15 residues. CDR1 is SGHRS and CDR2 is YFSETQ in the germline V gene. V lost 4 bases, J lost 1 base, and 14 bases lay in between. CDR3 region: CASSPLVTGNTEAFF. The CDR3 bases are TGCGCCAGCAGCCCCCTGGTGACCGGGAACACTGAAGCTTTCTTT.

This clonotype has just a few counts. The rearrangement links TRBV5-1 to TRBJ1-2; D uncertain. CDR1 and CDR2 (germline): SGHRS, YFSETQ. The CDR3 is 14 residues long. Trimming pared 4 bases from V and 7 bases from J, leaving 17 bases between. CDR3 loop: CASSPGPTEGGYTF. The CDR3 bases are TGCGCCAGCAGCCCTGGCCCGACCGAAGGTGGCTACACCTTC.

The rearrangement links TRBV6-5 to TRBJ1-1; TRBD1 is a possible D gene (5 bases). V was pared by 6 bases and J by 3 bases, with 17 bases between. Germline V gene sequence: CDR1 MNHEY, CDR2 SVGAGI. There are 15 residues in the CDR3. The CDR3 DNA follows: TGTGCCAGCAGGCCCCCCCCAGGGAGGGACACTGAAGCTTTCTTT. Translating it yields CASRPPPGRDTEAFF.

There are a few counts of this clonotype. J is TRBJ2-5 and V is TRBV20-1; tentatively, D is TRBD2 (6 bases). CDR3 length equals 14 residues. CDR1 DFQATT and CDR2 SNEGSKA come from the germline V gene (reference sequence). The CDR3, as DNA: TGCAGCGACTACCGCGGGACCTACCAAGAGACCCAGTACTTC. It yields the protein CSDYRGTYQETQYF.

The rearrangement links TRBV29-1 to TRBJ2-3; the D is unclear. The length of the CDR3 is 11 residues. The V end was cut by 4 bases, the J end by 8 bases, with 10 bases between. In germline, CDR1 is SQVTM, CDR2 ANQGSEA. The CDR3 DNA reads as TGCAGCGTTGGCCCCAAAGGTACGCAGTATTTT. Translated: CSVGPKGTQYF.

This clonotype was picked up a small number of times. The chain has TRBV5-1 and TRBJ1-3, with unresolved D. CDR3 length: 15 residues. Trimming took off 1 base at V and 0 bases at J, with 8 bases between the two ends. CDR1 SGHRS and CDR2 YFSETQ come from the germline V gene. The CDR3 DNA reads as TGCGCCAGCAGCTTGCCTCAGAGCTCTGGAAACACCATATATTTT. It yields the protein CASSLPQSSGNTIYF. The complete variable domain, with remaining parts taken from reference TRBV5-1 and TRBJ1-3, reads KAGVTQTPRYLIKTRGQQVTLSCSPISGHRSVSWYQQTPGQGLQFLFEYFSETQRNKGNFPGRFSGRQFSNSRSEMNVSTLELGDSALYLCASSLPQSSGNTIYFGEGSWLTVV.

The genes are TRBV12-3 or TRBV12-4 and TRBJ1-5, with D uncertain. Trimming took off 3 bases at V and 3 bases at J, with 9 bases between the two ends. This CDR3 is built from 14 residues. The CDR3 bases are TGTGCCAGCAGTTTGGACTTCGCCAATCAGCCCCAGCATTTT. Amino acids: CASSLDFANQPQHF.